This T cell receptor (beta chain) appears in the sequencing data of a study of response to subunit inactivated influenza vaccine. A single record per CDR3 protein comes from TCRdb applying MiXCR to the RT-PCR reads. Altogether about 540,000 distinct CDR3 sequences are present, around a quarter being singletons, with the ten largest covering about 2.8%. This same sample was also taken into another study, of T cells expressing NK-cell markers. That work states: Synthesis of TCR beta cDNA relied on 5'RACE template switching carrying UMIs. Investigators obtained TCR beta repertoires from sorted CD3+CD56+NKG2C+, CD3+CD56+NKG2C- and CD3+CD56-NKG2C+ T cells. HCMV seropositivity marked seven of the eight sequenced donors; one was seronegative. Each of six donors carried dominant NKG2C+ clonotypes accounting for about 1.0-8% of CD8+ T cells. Similarly, these clonotypes led the CD3+CD56-NKG2C+ fraction as well in a handful of donors.

This clonotype originated in a man aged 50-60 years who received an inactivated influenza vaccine. The sequenced sample was CD4+ T cells sorted from PBMCs, obtained 11 to 12 days after vaccination.

This chain's CDR3 is CASSGRVSKLFF. DNA of the CDR3: TGTGCCAGCAGTGGCAGGGTTTCAAAACTGTTTTTT. The chain uses TRBV28 and TRBJ1-4; D possibly corresponds to TRBD1 (5 bases). Trimming pared 5 bases from V and 10 bases from J, leaving 11 bases between. CDR3 length: 12 amino acids. Germline V lookup: CDR1 MDHEN, CDR2 SYDVKM.